The rows below give T cell receptor beta chains drawn from one sample of a study of blood T cell repertoires in COVID-19. Here immunoSEQ multiplex PCR was the method, and the copy in TCRdb shows in-frame clones only, minus some. The repertoire holds around 220,000 clones, about 89% seen once, with approximately 2% in the top ten. Sequences were obtained from PBMCs or T cells enriched from blood (not recorded which). These receptors all stem from a woman between 18 and 30 years old who had recovered from COVID-19. Both conserved end residues are part of each CDR3.

v_call: TRBV5-1
j_call: TRBJ1-5
cdr3_aa: CASSLDFSGQPQHF

v_call: TRBV7-2
j_call: TRBJ1-5
cdr3_aa: CASSTRGNQPQHF

v_call: TRBV27
j_call: TRBJ2-7
cdr3_aa: CASTRKGGGTGYEQYF

v_call: TRBV9
j_call: TRBJ2-5
cdr3_aa: CASSVGRTSGQETQYF

v_call: TRBV20-1
j_call: TRBJ2-7
cdr3_aa: CSARDRGEQYF

v_call: TRBV5-1
j_call: TRBJ1-2
cdr3_aa: CASSLEVGTGVYGYTF

v_call: TRBV4-2
j_call: TRBJ2-7
cdr3_aa: CASSQEVTRGEQYF

v_call: TRBV7-2
j_call: TRBJ1-2
cdr3_aa: CASSSGGGYGYTF

v_call: TRBV6-6
j_call: TRBJ1-2
cdr3_aa: CASSYDGGSGYTF

v_call: TRBV28
j_call: TRBJ1-2
cdr3_aa: CASFPGSGVGSGYTF

v_call: TRBV6-5
j_call: TRBJ2-5
cdr3_aa: CASSADYQETQYF